A single T cell receptor (beta chain) is shown here with its context. The specificity of this receptor is unknown. Base-call qualities are not available, and no considerably larger clone is one nucleotide away. Sample treatment or condition, as interpreted from the label and publication: live attenuated yellow fever vaccine strain. A standard Ficoll-Paque protocol was used to isolate PBMCs from peripheral blood. Dynabeads CD4 and CD8 positive selection kits were used to isolate CD4 and CD8 T-cell fractions. TriZol was used to extract RNA from bulk PBMCs, CD4 and CD8 fractions, and dextramer-positive and dextramer-negative fractions. This sample is drawn from a study of T cells after yellow fever vaccination (dated by TCRdb to the late 2010s). In terms of the full investigation: The SMART-Seq v4 Ultra Low Input RNA kit was used to prepare libraries from fractions with low cell numbers. Two healthy male donors, one aged 18 to 29 and one aged 30 to 40 years, were included in the cohort. Blood was collected at multiple timepoints before and after primary and secondary immunization, and bulk PBMC replicates and cell subsets were isolated. To follow T-cell clones before and after both primary and booster YFV17D yellow fever vaccination, bulk TCR alpha and beta repertoires underwent longitudinal sequencing.

Synthesis of TCR cDNA relied on 5'RACE template switching, a step that introduced a universal primer site along with unique molecular identifiers. Priming of cDNA synthesis was performed from both the TCR alpha and TCR beta constant segments. Libraries were amplified in two PCR steps, with sample barcodes and sequencing adapters added in the second step. Sequencing of libraries was performed on Illumina HiSeq 2500 (2x100 bp) or NovaSeq (2x150 bp). Per the source publication's procedure: MIGEC was used to demultiplex reads and collapse the reads into UMI consensus sequences, and MiXCR was used for V(D)J alignment. Using edgeR on replicate PBMC samples, clonotypes were called vaccine-responding if FDR was below 0.01 and the log2 fold change was above 5 up to day 15. Bulk clonotypes were assigned CD4 or CD8 identity according to which sequenced CD4 or CD8 repertoire held them at higher abundance. TCRdb passed the public sequencing reads through fastp at Q25 and MiXCR, retaining productive beta sequences. CDR3 protein duplicates are merged, each entry listing the most common genes and DNA. These V and J calls originate from TCRdb's pipeline instead of the authors' own analysis. The sample table shows 150,000 to 200,000 distinct CDR3 sequences, and 6.2% are seen once. Of the sample, 2.9% falls within the top ten clones.

The CDR3 starts with the cysteine, ends with the phenylalanine, and has 14 residues. The DNA shown is the 42-base CDR3, in frame from base 1. V is pared back by 3 bases and J by 2 bases, with 9 bases lying between the germline termini. According to the germline V gene, CDR1 reads SGDLS and CDR2 reads YYNGEE. Results and caveats for the whole study, not just this receptor: The secondary T-cell response was weaker than the primary response but faster, peaking on day 5 instead of day 15. Only a couple of donors were included in the study, so the extent to which the findings can be generalized is limited. Most clones expanded after primary vaccination (approximately 97% of CD4 and around nine tenths of CD8) were re-detected after the booster, suggesting that broad memory maintenance occurred. Computational filtering was needed because FACS-sorted repertoires could contain abundant contaminating clonotypes from the bulk population. A small fraction of clonotypes showed up in both the CD4 and CD8 compartments, probably as a result of convergent recombination.

This sequence was found in a man younger than 35 who received the YFV17D yellow fever vaccine. Source: CD4+ T cells sorted from PBMCs, taken on the day of the first yellow fever vaccination. The chain links TRBV9 with TRBJ1-3; no D gene can be assigned with confidence. Read as DNA, the sequence is TGTGCCAGCAGCGCCTCAGGTGCTGGAAACACCATATATTTT. This yields the protein CASSASGAGNTIYF.